This T cell receptor beta chain came from a study of cytomegalovirus exposure and HLA in healthy donors. General study results and limits: Across donors, sequencing depth was assumed by presence/absence analyses to be roughly uniform.

The V and J ends lost 7 bases and 5 bases, in that order; junction bases with no gene match: 6. There are 13 residues in the CDR3. Looked up from germline, CDR1 is SGHRS and CDR2 is YFSETQ. In the case of this clone: The antigen is not known.

With 60 Vbeta and 13 Jbeta primers, the PCR was carried out. Repertoires were generated with immunoSEQ multiplex PCR, while TCRdb's copy carries only in-frame clones and drops some. Of 150,000 to 200,000 clones in the sample, around 76% were seen once. This chain connects TRBV5-1 to TRBJ2-3; 8 positions match TRBD2. Input material: PBMCs. The clonotype was recovered from a female donor in good health and CMV-seronegative. The CDR3 DNA reads TGCGCCAGCTCCTTCGGGGGGGGAGATACGCAGTATTTT. This sequence encodes CASSFGGGDTQYF.